Shown below are 13 T cell receptor beta chains from a single sample sequenced in a study of blood T cell repertoires in COVID-19. Produced via immunoSEQ multiplex PCR; TCRdb's table is partial and in-frame only. The top ten hold around 4.8% of the sample, which has just under 150,000 clones, approximately 84% seen once. The sequencing sample was made of peripheral blood. Receptors originate from a human donor in a cohort sampled during active COVID-19.

This chain's CDR3 is CASTEQQRGITDTQYF. The CDR3 coding sequence is TGTGCCAGCACCGAGCAGCAGCGGGGGATCACAGATACGCAGTATTTT. The rearrangement links TRBV2 to TRBJ2-3; 8 bases agree with TRBD2. V shed 7 bases, J shed 2 bases, and the junction held 11 bases outside the gene matches. CDR3 length equals 16 residues. CDR1 is SNHLY and CDR2 is FYNNEI in the germline V gene.

The chain couples TRBV3-1 (or the pseudogene TRBV3-2) to TRBJ1-2; maybe TRBD1 (5 bases). The germline gives CDR1 LGHDT, CDR2 YNNKEL (reference sequence). This CDR3 is built from 15 residues. Trimming shortened V by 4 bases and J by 7 bases, and 19 bases separated the two germline ends. This chain's CDR3 is CASSRTSDISFGYTF. DNA of the CDR3: TGTGCCAGCAGCCGTACGTCGGACATATCTTTTGGCTACACCTTC.

The table lists this clone with a count of one. V usage is TRBV14 and J usage is TRBJ2-5; 10 bases are a match to TRBD2. Germline CDR1 SGHDN, CDR2 FVKESK. J gave up 5 bases and V 4 bases, and 7 bases lay outside the gene matches. The CDR3 has 15 amino acids. CDR3 loop: CASSPLAGVEETQYF. DNA for the CDR3: TGTGCCAGCAGCCCCCTAGCGGGAGTGGAGGAGACCCAGTACTTC.

This sequence joins TRBV7-9 and TRBJ2-1; D gene ambiguous. This CDR3 has 11 amino acids. Germline values: CDR1 SEHNR, CDR2 FQNEAQ (reference sequence). Trimming took 5 bases from V and 10 from J, leaving 9 bases between them. The CDR3 sequence is CASSDVGEQFF. As DNA, the CDR3 is TGTGCCAGCAGCGACGTGGGCGAGCAGTTCTTC.

The chain carries TRBV5-1 and TRBJ2-7; D gene unclear. CDR3 length: 13 residues. Per germline, CDR1 SGHRS and CDR2 YFSETQ. The V end was cut by 0 bases, the J end by 4 bases, with 8 bases between. CDR3 loop: CASSLGLGYEQYF. The DNA of the CDR3 is TGCGCCAGCAGCTTGGGTCTAGGTTACGAGCAGTACTTC.

This chain connects TRBV6-1 to TRBJ2-6; TRBD2 aligns across 8 bases. The J segment lost 0 bases and the V segment lost 2 bases, leaving 18 bases of the junction unmatched. The germline V gene encodes CDR1 MNHNS and CDR2 SASEGT. This CDR3 has 22 amino acids. CDR3 in DNA: TGTGCCAGCAGTGAATCCCAAGTCGGCGGGAGGCACTTTAGCTCTGGGGCCAACGTCCTGACTTTC. It specifies CASSESQVGGRHFSSGANVLTF.

The rearrangement uses TRBV5-1 and TRBJ2-5, with a tentative D call TRBD1 (6 bases). This CDR3 is 16 amino acids long. V gave up 2 bases and J gave up 2 bases, with 16 bases separating them. Germline assignment: CDR1 SGHRS and CDR2 YFSETQ. The CDR3 DNA is TGCGCCAGCAGCTTACAAACAGGGCTACATCAAGAGACCCAGTACTTC. Amino acid sequence: CASSLQTGLHQETQYF. Variable domain in full (rest from reference TRBV5-1 and TRBJ2-5): KAGVTQTPRYLIKTRGQQVTLSCSPISGHRSVSWYQQTPGQGLQFLFEYFSETQRNKGNFPGRFSGRQFSNSRSEMNVSTLELGDSALYLCASSLQTGLHQETQYFGPGTRLLVL.

CDR3 coding DNA: TGCGCCAGCAGTCCTGGACAGGGCATCCTCTCTGGGGCCAACGTCCTGACTTTC. Amino acids: CASSPGQGILSGANVLTF. This chain links TRBV4-1 with TRBJ2-6; 8 positions match TRBD1. The J segment lost 0 bases and the V segment lost 6 bases, leaving 10 bases of the junction unmatched. This CDR3 contains 18 residues. Germline loops: CDR1 MGHRA, CDR2 YSYEKL.

The chain employs TRBV30 and TRBJ2-5, with 9 bases that match TRBD1. Germline trimming cut 8 bases from V and 4 bases from J; bases unmatched to any gene: 11. Germline V gene data show CDR1 as GTSNPN and CDR2 as SVGIG (reference sequence). The CDR3 runs to 14 residues. The CDR3 loop reads CAGETGGLIETQYF. For the CDR3, the DNA is TGTGCCGGAGAGACAGGGGGATTAATAGAGACCCAGTACTTC.

The V gene is TRBV2, the J gene TRBJ2-2; TRBD2 matches at 7 bases. The V gene's germline CDR1 is SNHLY and CDR2 FYNNEI. Trimming took 0 bases from V and 8 from J; bases not matched to a gene: 6. The length of the CDR3 is 15 residues. In DNA form, the CDR3 reads TGTGCCAGCAGTGAAGCGGGGAGGGGTTTAGGGGAGCTGTTTTTT. It codes for CASSEAGRGLGELFF.

The chain combines TRBV2 with TRBJ2-3, with D uncertain. The V gene lost 9 bases and the J gene lost 0 bases, with 4 bases spanning the gap. The germline V gene encodes CDR1 SNHLY and CDR2 FYNNEI. CDR3 length equals 11 residues. This chain's CDR3 is CARLSTDTQYF. The CDR3 DNA sequence: TGTGCCAGATTAAGCACAGATACGCAGTATTTT.

This clone was picked up a small number of times. The chain couples TRBV12-3 or TRBV12-4 to TRBJ1-5; D ambiguous. CDR3 length: 13 residues. The ends were cut back, 3 bases at V and 8 bases at J, with 11 bases in the middle. CDR3 loop: CASSFSRMEPQHF. As DNA, the CDR3 is TGTGCCAGCAGTTTTTCGCGGATGGAGCCCCAGCATTTT.

This chain links TRBV4-1 with TRBJ2-3, with 14 bases lining up with TRBD2. Germline loops: CDR1 MGHRA, CDR2 YSYEKL. CDR3 length equals 16 residues. V gave up 0 bases and J gave up 4 bases; unmatched junction bases: 0. CDR3 DNA sequence: TGCGCCAGCAGCCAAGAGGGACTAGCGGGAGCAGATACGCAGTATTTT. Its protein is CASSQEGLAGADTQYF.